A single sample is the source of the 25 T cell receptor beta chains below, sequenced in a study of T cells in Graves' hyperthyroidism and ophthalmopathy. RNA transcripts gave rise to amplified TCR beta CDR3 regions. HTBI primers were employed in a first-round RT-PCR of the TCR CDR3. TCRdb fed the multiplex PCR reads into MiXCR, producing one record per CDR3 protein. The sample has 550,000 to 800,000 distinct CDR3 sequences, roughly 15% seen once. What was sequenced was blood. These receptors were taken from a man younger than 35 with Graves' hyperthyroidism.

This clonotype was detected ten times or more. The chain recombines TRBV29-1 with TRBJ1-2, with a possible D match to TRBD1 (5 bases). The germline V gene has CDR1 SQVTM and CDR2 ANQGSEA. Trimming cost V 3 bases and J 4 bases, with 6 bases left between them. This CDR3 region has 11 residues. The CDR3 DNA reads TGCAGCGTTGATACAGGCTATGGCTACACCTTC. Its protein product is CSVDTGYGYTF.

This clonotype showed up just a few times. The chain couples TRBV20-1 to TRBJ2-3, with 7 bases that match TRBD1. The CDR3 has 14 residues. Germline V gene sequence: CDR1 DFQATT, CDR2 SNEGSKA (reference sequence). The V gene end was trimmed by 3 bases and the J gene end by 5 bases; junction bases not matched to a gene: 8. CDR3 sequence: CSASGWQGVDTQYF. In nucleotides, the CDR3 is TGCAGTGCTAGTGGGTGGCAGGGGGTAGATACGCAGTATTTT.

The chain carries TRBV27 and TRBJ2-3, with D possibly being TRBD1 or TRBD2 (5 bases each). The germline V gene has CDR1 MNHEY and CDR2 SMNVEV (reference sequence). The CDR3 has 16 residues. With 6 bases removed from V and 1 base from J, the gap between germline ends came to 17 bases. CDR3 nucleotides: TGTGCCAGCAGCCCTCGTAGCGTAGGGGGCACAGATACGCAGTATTTT. Translation: CASSPRSVGGTDTQYF.

V is TRBV28 and J is TRBJ2-1; TRBD2 matches at 7 bases. This CDR3 spans 15 amino acids. With 3 bases clipped from V and 8 bases from J, the junction kept 10 bases outside the gene matches. CDR1 is MDHEN, CDR2 SYDVKM, per germline. CDR3 nucleotide sequence: TGTGCCAGCAGTTTTCTAGCGGCCTCGCCCGATGAGCAGTTCTTC. This translates into CASSFLAASPDEQFF. Drawing the rest from reference TRBV28 and TRBJ2-1, the complete variable domain is DVKVTQSSRYLVKRTGEKVFLECVQDMDHENMFWYRQDPGLGLRLIYFSYDVKMKEKGDIPEGYSVSREKKERFSLILESASTNQTSMYLCASSFLAASPDEQFFGPGTRLTVL.

As concerns this clonotype: A much larger clone differs by one base, so this may be a read error. The J gene is TRBJ2-7, the V gene TRBV11-2, with TRBD1 as a possible D gene (5 bases). The CDR3 sequence is 14 residues long. Trimming took off 6 bases at V and 2 bases at J, with 14 bases between the two ends. The germline CDR1 and CDR2 sequences are SGHAT and FQNNGV. Here the CDR3 DNA reads TGTGCCAGCAGATCCACAGGACGGGCCTACGAGCAGTACTTC. It codes for CASRSTGRAYEQYF.

This clonotype has more than one count but fewer than ten. This chain uses TRBV30 with TRBJ1-1; 9 nucleotides match TRBD1. CDR1 GTSNPN and CDR2 SVGIG come from the germline V gene (reference sequence). The CDR3 extends over 15 amino acids. The ends lost 1 base at V and 2 bases at J; junction bases unmatched: 5. This chain's CDR3 is CAWSDHRGRNTEAFF. The CDR3, as DNA: TGTGCCTGGAGTGACCACAGGGGGCGAAACACTGAAGCTTTCTTT.

This chain joins TRBV9 and TRBJ1-6; a possible D gene is TRBD1 (5 bases). Trimming left V 0 bases short and J 7 bases short, with 11 bases between. CDR1 is SGDLS, CDR2 YYNGEE, per germline. There are 15 residues in the CDR3. The CDR3 sequence: CASSVGQGGNSPLHF. CDR3 DNA: TGTGCCAGCAGCGTAGGCCAGGGCGGGAATTCACCCCTCCACTTT.

The chain uses TRBV24-1 and TRBJ1-1; perhaps TRBD1 as D (6 bases). Trimming removed 10 bases at V and 1 base at J, with 12 bases between. Per germline, CDR1 KGHDR and CDR2 SFDVKD. The CDR3 spans 13 residues. CDR3 bases: TGTGCCACGAGGGGACACCAGAACACTGAAGCTTTCTTT. It encodes CATRGHQNTEAFF.

On this clonotype: Its ends do not fully match the called genes, so a read error is possible. The rearrangement joins TRBV2 to TRBJ1-1; TRBD1 agrees at 11 bases. The CDR3 length is 14 residues. Germline V gene sequence: CDR1 SNHLY, CDR2 FYNNEI. Here the CDR3 reads CVSSQGQGVSEAFF. The DNA for the CDR3 is TGTGTCAGCAGTCAGGGACAGGGGGTTTCTGAAGCTTTCTTT.

This clonotype was seen ten or more times. This chain connects TRBV11-2 to TRBJ2-2; the D gene is possibly TRBD1 (6 bases). CDR1 and CDR2 (germline): SGHAT, FQNNGV. Trimming removed 6 bases from V and 8 bases from J, with 10 bases in between. This CDR3 is 12 amino acids long. The CDR3 bases are TGTGCCAGCAGGACAGGCGCAGGGGAGCTGTTTTTT. Translated: CASRTGAGELFF.

Many counts were recorded for this clonotype. The rearrangement joins TRBV15 to TRBJ1-6; D call uncertain. This CDR3 has 15 residues. Germline V CDR1 and CDR2: LNHNV, YYDKDF (reference sequence). Trimming removed 0 bases from V and 7 bases from J, with 10 bases in between. The CDR3 sequence is CATSRERAANSPLHF. Here the CDR3 DNA reads TGTGCCACCAGCAGAGAGCGGGCAGCAAATTCACCCCTCCACTTT.

As regards this clonotype: The junction shows a germline mismatch at one end, possibly a read error. The chain couples TRBV6-9 to TRBJ1-6; weak D call: TRBD1 (6 bases). Germline V gene lookup returns CDR1 MNHGY and CDR2 SVAAGI. The CDR3 loop spans 14 amino acids. The CDR3 nucleotides read TGTGCCAGCAGCTACCGGGACATCAATTCACCCCTCCGCTTT. Protein: CASSYRDINSPLRF.

The chain couples TRBV27 to TRBJ2-1; 8 nucleotides agree with TRBD2. The CDR3 is 20 amino acids. V was pared by 5 bases and J by 0 bases, with 18 bases of the junction left unmatched. The germline CDR1 and CDR2 sequences are MNHEY and SMNVEV (reference sequence). The CDR3 DNA reads as TGTGCCAGCAGTCCCTACTTGGGGTCCTGGAGCGGGAGCTCCTACAATGAGCAGTTCTTC. Its translation is CASSPYLGSWSGSSYNEQFF.

This clonotype appeared many times. The rearrangement uses TRBV6-2 or TRBV6-3 and TRBJ2-1, with D possibly being TRBD2 (5 bases). Trimming left V 6 bases short and J 0 bases short, with 9 bases between. Germline CDR1 and CDR2: MNHEY and SVGEGT. CDR3 length: 14 residues. CDR3 loop: CASSWTDSYNEQFF. The DNA for the CDR3 is TGTGCCAGCAGCTGGACTGACTCCTACAATGAGCAGTTCTTC.

There are many counts of this clonotype. CDR3 region: CASSTGAFYEQYF. The CDR3 DNA reads as TGTGCCAGCAGTACAGGGGCGTTCTACGAGCAGTACTTC. The V and J genes are TRBV2 and TRBJ2-7; 7 bases match TRBD1. In germline, CDR1 is SNHLY, CDR2 FYNNEI. This CDR3 spans 13 amino acids. Trimming removed 5 bases from V and 3 bases from J; junction bases left unmatched: 4. Using reference TRBV2 and TRBJ2-7 for the parts outside the CDR3, the full variable domain is EPEVTQTPSHQVTQMGQEVILRCVPISNHLYFYWYRQILGQKVEFLVSFYNNEISEKSEIFDDQFSVERPDGSNFTLKIRSTKLEDSAMYFCASSTGAFYEQYFGPGTRLTVT.

This clonotype was detected a few times. The chain combines TRBV6-1 with TRBJ2-1; tentatively, D is TRBD2 (6 bases). The CDR3 runs to 14 residues. Trimming stripped 5 bases from V and 9 bases from J, with 17 bases between. Germline V CDR1 and CDR2: MNHNS, SASEGT. The CDR3 nucleotides are TGTGCCAGCAGTTCGTACCGGGACTCGGGTGAGCAGTTCTTC. This sequence encodes CASSSYRDSGEQFF.

The sample holds many counts of this clonotype. The CDR3 carries no conserved terminal phenylalanine or tryptophan, so it likely arises from a read error. This sequence joins TRBV12-3 or TRBV12-4 and TRBJ2-7; 7 bases line up with TRBD1. The CDR3 is made up of 17 amino acids. V dropped 3 bases and J dropped 5; count of bases not matched to a gene: 16. Here the CDR3 DNA reads TGTGCCAGCAGTTTTAATTTTGCCCCACAGGGGTGGCACGAGCAGTACCTC. Translated: CASSFNFAPQGWHEQYL.

The sample holds many counts of this clonotype. The chain has TRBV11-2 and TRBJ2-5; no clear D gene. The CDR3 length is 12 residues. Germline CDR1 SGHAT, CDR2 FQNNGV. The V gene lost 5 bases and the J gene lost 5 bases, with 9 bases spanning the gap. The CDR3 reads CASSNRRETQYF. The CDR3 coding sequence is TGTGCCAGCAGCAACCGGCGGGAGACCCAGTACTTC.

This clonotype was counted ten times or more. The chain employs TRBV11-2 and TRBJ2-7; TRBD1 matches 7 bases. The CDR3 length is 14 residues. Germline CDR1 is SGHAT and CDR2 is FQNNGV. The junction had 6 bases not matched to a gene; V was cut back by 7 bases and J by 0 bases. The CDR3 coding sequence is TGTGCCAGCAAGCTAGGGGACAGCTCCTACGAGCAGTACTTC. Encoded protein: CASKLGDSSYEQYF.

This clonotype was counted ten times or more. This chain links TRBV2 with TRBJ1-1; a weak D match, TRBD1 (5 bases). Trimming removed 4 bases from V and 1 base from J, with 13 bases in between. Germline V gene sequence: CDR1 SNHLY, CDR2 FYNNEI. This CDR3 has 15 residues. In nucleotides, the CDR3 is TGTGCCAGCAGTGCCTTAAGGGGCGCGAACACTGAAGCTTTCTTT. This encodes CASSALRGANTEAFF.

This clonotype was detected once. The chain couples TRBV29-1 to TRBJ2-7; 11 bases are a match to TRBD1. Germline V gene data show CDR1 as SQVTM and CDR2 as ANQGSEA. The CDR3 has 13 amino acids. After removal of 7 bases from V and 4 bases from J, the junction contained 6 bases not matched to a gene. CDR3 bases: TGCAGCGCCACGGACAGGGGGCGTTACGAGCAGTACTTC. Protein sequence: CSATDRGRYEQYF.

This clonotype has a count of ten or more. The chain links TRBV5-6 to TRBJ1-1; D gene unclear. In germline, CDR1 is SGHDT, CDR2 YYEEEE. The CDR3 consists of 13 residues. Trimming cost V 4 bases and J 2 bases, with 9 bases left between them. The CDR3, as DNA: TGTGCCAGCAGCCATGGACCCAACACTGAAGCTTTCTTT. Translated, it gives CASSHGPNTEAFF.

The CDR3 loop reads CASSLQGGTYNEQFF. In DNA form, the CDR3 reads TGCGCCAGCAGCCTACAGGGAGGGACCTACAATGAGCAGTTCTTC. The chain employs TRBV4-1 and TRBJ2-1; the D gene is possibly TRBD2 (7 bases). The CDR3 loop spans 15 amino acids. Trimming shortened V by 4 bases and J by 2 bases, and 12 bases separated the two germline ends. CDR1 is MGHRA, CDR2 YSYEKL, per germline.

This clonotype turned up a few times. CDR3 loop: CASSREGTGGTEAFF. As DNA, the CDR3 is TGTGCCAGCAGTCGTGAAGGGACAGGGGGCACTGAAGCTTTCTTT. V usage is TRBV9 and J usage is TRBJ1-1, with 11 bases matching TRBD1. Trimming at V came to 5 bases and at J to 4 bases, leaving 7 bases not matched to a gene. Per germline, CDR1 SGDLS and CDR2 YYNGEE. The CDR3 loop spans 15 amino acids.

This clonotype has a count of ten or more. This chain joins TRBV20-1 and TRBJ2-6, with unresolved D. Germline-derived CDR1 and CDR2 are DFQATT and SNEGSKA (reference sequence). Trimming cost V 3 bases and J 2 bases, with 8 bases left between them. This CDR3 comprises 14 residues. This CDR3 is CSASKGPGANVLTF. The CDR3 nucleotides are TGCAGTGCTAGCAAAGGGCCTGGGGCCAACGTCCTGACTTTC.